These 32 T cell receptor beta chains were sequenced from one sample in a study of blood T cell repertoires in COVID-19. Some clones are missing from TCRdb's copy, which holds only in-frame ones; the method was immunoSEQ multiplex PCR. Of 250,000 to 300,000 clones in the sample, 86% were seen once. Sequencing used peripheral blood. The receptors derive from a man aged 30-40 years with active or convalescent COVID-19.

V usage is TRBV3-1 (or the pseudogene TRBV3-2) and J usage is TRBJ2-7, with 8 bases fitting TRBD1. Trimming removed 0 bases from V and 2 bases from J; junction bases left unmatched: 6. The CDR3 loop spans 16 amino acids. CDR1 and CDR2 (germline): LGHDT, YNNKEL (reference sequence). The CDR3 bases are TGTGCCAGCAGCCAAGACCAGGGACAGGCGACCTACGAGCAGTACTTC. Protein: CASSQDQGQATYEQYF.

V gene TRBV11-3 combines with J gene TRBJ2-3; 8 bases agree with TRBD2. V lost 4 bases to trimming and J lost 1 base; unmatched junction nucleotides: 10. CDR1 is SGHNT, CDR2 YENEEA, per germline. The CDR3 loop spans 17 amino acids. DNA of the CDR3: TGTGCCAGCAGCTCGATAAAAACTAGCGGTGGCACAGATACGCAGTATTTT. It yields the protein CASSSIKTSGGTDTQYF.

This clone was found once. This chain joins TRBV5-6 and TRBJ1-6; D may be TRBD1 (5 bases). CDR3 size: 14 residues. V was cut by 0 bases and J by 7 bases, with 8 bases left in between. In germline, CDR1 is SGHDT, CDR2 YYEEEE. The CDR3 here is CASSLGQTNSPLHF. CDR3 bases: TGTGCCAGCAGCTTGGGACAGACGAATTCACCCCTCCACTTT.

The V call is TRBV18, the J call TRBJ1-2, with a weak D call TRBD1 (5 bases). Germline CDR1 reads KGHSH; CDR2 reads LQKENI. V was shortened by 4 bases and J by 2 bases, with 8 bases between the two germline ends. The CDR3 contains 13 residues. CDR3 amino acids: CASSRGDNYGYTF. DNA for the CDR3: TGTGCCAGCTCACGGGGGGACAACTATGGCTACACCTTC.

V gene TRBV5-4 combines with J gene TRBJ2-7; TRBD1 aligns across 8 bases. Germline V gene sequence: CDR1 SGHNT, CDR2 YYREEE (reference sequence). J lost 3 bases, V lost 6 bases, and 11 bases had no gene match. CDR3 size: 15 residues. The CDR3 region is CASNKQGALIYEQYF. In nucleotides, the CDR3 is TGTGCCAGCAACAAGCAGGGGGCCCTTATCTACGAGCAGTACTTC.

The chain links TRBV5-1 to TRBJ1-1; TRBD1 might be the D (6 bases). Germline CDR1 reads SGHRS; CDR2 reads YFSETQ. Between the trimmed V and J ends, which lost 4 bases and 7 bases, there was a span of 17 bases. CDR3 length: 14 amino acids. In DNA, the CDR3 is TGCGCCAGCAGCCTTACAGGGTATTCGGGTGAAGCTTTCTTT. It is translated as CASSLTGYSGEAFF.

This clone was found a few times. The genes are TRBV25-1 and TRBJ1-6; D remains unclear. This CDR3 has 14 residues. Germline V gene sequence: CDR1 MGHDK, CDR2 SYGVNS. Trimming took 5 bases from V and 5 from J, leaving 10 bases between them. The CDR3 is CASSYAPHNSPLHF. Written as DNA, the CDR3 is TGTGCCAGCAGTTACGCGCCGCATAATTCACCCCTCCACTTT.

This chain connects TRBV5-1 to TRBJ1-1; TRBD1 is a possible D gene (6 bases). The CDR3 contains 18 residues. Germline loops: CDR1 SGHRS, CDR2 YFSETQ. Trimming left V 1 base short and J 2 bases short, with 21 bases between. The CDR3 sequence is CASSLTPQGRGVNTEAFF. The CDR3 DNA follows: TGCGCCAGCAGCTTGACCCCTCAGGGGAGAGGGGTTAACACTGAAGCTTTCTTT.

V gene TRBV28 combines with J gene TRBJ1-5, with 9 positions matching TRBD1. Trimming cost V 2 bases and J 4 bases; bases outside gene matches: 3. Per the germline V gene, CDR1 is MDHEN and CDR2 is SYDVKM. The length of the CDR3 is 15 residues. CDR3 in DNA: TGTGCCAGCAGTTTAACAGGGGGCAATAATCAGCCCCAGCATTTT. The encoded protein is CASSLTGGNNQPQHF. Based on the CDR3 plus reference TRBV28 and TRBJ1-5, the full variable domain is DVKVTQSSRYLVKRTGEKVFLECVQDMDHENMFWYRQDPGLGLRLIYFSYDVKMKEKGDIPEGYSVSREKKERFSLILESASTNQTSMYLCASSLTGGNNQPQHFGDGTRLSIL.

This chain links TRBV9 with TRBJ1-1, with TRBD1 matching 7 bases. This CDR3 spans 17 amino acids. The junction had 9 bases not matched to a gene; V was cut back by 0 bases and J by 1 base. Germline CDR1 is SGDLS and CDR2 is YYNGEE. CDR3 sequence reads: CASSVGTARGANTEAFF. Here the CDR3 DNA reads TGTGCCAGCAGCGTAGGGACGGCCAGGGGGGCGAACACTGAAGCTTTCTTT.

This clone has a single count. This sequence joins TRBV9 and TRBJ2-7, with TRBD1 as a possible D gene (5 bases). Germline V gene data show CDR1 as SGDLS and CDR2 as YYNGEE. The V end lost 0 bases, the J end lost 2 bases, and 15 bases lay between the germline ends. The CDR3 loop spans 16 amino acids. The CDR3, as DNA: TGTGCCAGCAGCGTAGAGGCTGAAGGGGTGACCTACGAGCAGTACTTC. Amino acid sequence: CASSVEAEGVTYEQYF.

The rearrangement links TRBV7-2 to TRBJ2-7, with 9 bases that match TRBD1. Germline CDR1 reads SGHTA; CDR2 reads FQGNSA. The CDR3 loop spans 15 amino acids. V trimming: 5 bases; J trimming: 7 bases; junction bases outside the gene matches: 12. As DNA, the CDR3 is TGTGCCAGCAGCAAATCTGGGACAGGGTCGTGGGAGCAGTACTTC. Translated, it gives CASSKSGTGSWEQYF.

The count of this clone is one. This chain connects TRBV19 to TRBJ2-3; possibly TRBD1 for D (6 bases). Trimming took off 5 bases at V and 2 bases at J, with 11 bases between the two ends. Germline CDR1 LNHDA, CDR2 SQIVND (reference sequence). This CDR3 comprises 14 residues. CDR3 sequence: CASSFTGYTDTQYF. In nucleotides, the CDR3 is TGTGCCAGTAGTTTTACAGGGTACACAGATACGCAGTATTTT.

The rearrangement links TRBV7-9 to TRBJ1-2, with 12 bases matching TRBD1. The CDR3 has 16 amino acids. Trimming cost V 1 base and J 4 bases; bases outside gene matches: 4. Germline V gives CDR1 SEHNR, CDR2 FQNEAQ (reference sequence). The CDR3 region is CASSLGGQGASYGYTF. The CDR3, as DNA: TGTGCCAGCAGCTTAGGGGGACAGGGGGCGAGCTATGGCTACACCTTC.

This sequence joins TRBV7-2 and TRBJ2-5; TRBD2 matches at 8 bases. CDR3 size: 18 residues. With 5 bases clipped from V and 2 bases from J, the junction kept 16 bases outside the gene matches. Per germline, CDR1 SGHTA and CDR2 FQGNSA. CDR3 DNA: TGTGCCAGCAGCCGCCCCCGAGTTAGCGGGGAGAGACAAGAGACCCAGTACTTC. Translation: CASSRPRVSGERQETQYF.

This clone was recorded once. J is TRBJ1-6 and V is TRBV10-3; TRBD1 is a possible D gene (5 bases). Germline V gene lookup returns CDR1 ENHRY and CDR2 SYGVKD. Trimming cost V 2 bases and J 0 bases, with 8 bases left between them. The CDR3 loop spans 16 amino acids. The chain's CDR3 is CAISERQGSYNSPLHF. In DNA form, the CDR3 reads TGTGCCATCAGTGAGAGGCAGGGCTCCTATAATTCACCCCTCCACTTT.

The rearrangement links TRBV5-4 to TRBJ1-4, with D perhaps matching TRBD1 (6 bases). V was trimmed by 4 bases and J by 4 bases, leaving 14 bases between them. The CDR3 has 15 residues. Germline lookup yields CDR1 SGHNT and CDR2 YYREEE (reference sequence). The CDR3 spells CASSDGGASNEKLFF. The DNA for the CDR3 is TGTGCCAGCAGCGATGGGGGGGCGAGTAATGAAAAACTGTTTTTT.

This sequence joins TRBV12-3 or TRBV12-4 and TRBJ2-1; D might be TRBD1 (5 bases). V lost 6 bases, J lost 9 bases, and 12 bases lay in between. The CDR3 consists of 12 residues. The CDR3 reads CASRRGGREQFF. The CDR3 nucleotides are TGTGCCAGCAGAAGGGGCGGACGTGAGCAGTTCTTC.

The chain has TRBV6-5 and TRBJ2-1; TRBD1 is a possible D gene (6 bases). Germline V gives CDR1 MNHEY, CDR2 SVGAGI. The CDR3 totals 15 residues. Trimming pared 9 bases from V and 0 bases from J, leaving 15 bases between. CDR3 amino acids: CASSPDRFSYNEQFF. CDR3 nucleotide sequence: TGTGCCAGTTCACCGGACAGATTCTCCTACAATGAGCAGTTCTTC.

This chain joins TRBV27 and TRBJ2-7, with TRBD1 identical over 9 bases. CDR3 length: 14 amino acids. Per germline, CDR1 MNHEY and CDR2 SMNVEV (reference sequence). The V segment lost 3 bases and the J segment 2 bases; nucleotides outside the gene matches: 2. CDR3 bases: TGTGCCAGCAGTTTCGGGACAGGGCCCTACGAGCAGTACTTC. It specifies CASSFGTGPYEQYF.

This clone was seen just once. The chain is built from TRBV5-1 and TRBJ1-1; D might be TRBD1 (5 bases). CDR1 is SGHRS and CDR2 is YFSETQ in the germline V gene. Trimming cost V 5 bases and J 1 base, with 15 bases left between them. The CDR3 is made up of 15 amino acids. CDR3 loop: CASSWATAQNTEAFF. The DNA for the CDR3 is TGCGCCAGCAGTTGGGCGACAGCCCAGAACACTGAAGCTTTCTTT.

The genes are TRBV2 and TRBJ1-1, with D uncertain. The CDR3 loop spans 14 amino acids. V was cut by 4 bases and J by 1 base, with 10 bases left in between. CDR1 and CDR2 from the germline V gene are SNHLY and FYNNEI. The CDR3 reads CASSGGLRNTEAFF. As DNA, the CDR3 is TGTGCCAGCAGTGGAGGATTGAGGAACACTGAAGCTTTCTTT.

The chain uses TRBV10-2 and TRBJ2-7; 9 bases agree with TRBD1. This CDR3 is built from 14 residues. Germline CDR1 is WSHSY and CDR2 is SAAADI. Trimming cost V 4 bases and J 3 bases; bases outside gene matches: 4. The DNA of the CDR3 is TGCGCCAGCAGTGGGGGGACAGGGCTCTACGAGCAGTACTTC. Its protein is CASSGGTGLYEQYF.

This sequence joins TRBV7-9 and TRBJ2-3, with 11 bases aligning to TRBD2. The length of the CDR3 is 16 residues. V lost 5 bases, J lost 2 bases, and 6 bases stayed unmatched. Germline V lookup: CDR1 SEHNR, CDR2 FQNEAQ (reference sequence). CDR3 in DNA: TGTGCCAGCAGCCGTAATAGCGGGGGGGACACAGATACGCAGTATTTT. Residues: CASSRNSGGDTDTQYF.

The J gene is TRBJ1-3, the V gene TRBV19; D may be TRBD1 (5 bases). The ends were cut back, 8 bases at V and 0 bases at J, with 17 bases in the middle. The CDR3 contains 16 residues. Germline assignment: CDR1 LNHDA and CDR2 SQIVND (reference sequence). The CDR3 DNA follows: TGTGCCAGTGCCCGAACCGCAAGGGGCTCTGGAAACACCATATATTTT. This encodes CASARTARGSGNTIYF.

V and J are TRBV11-2 and TRBJ2-5; 12 bases match TRBD2. Germline assignment: CDR1 SGHAT and CDR2 FQNNGV. The CDR3 consists of 16 residues. The junction had 4 bases not matched to a gene; V was cut back by 0 bases and J by 5 bases. CDR3 protein: CASSLDWGTSGETQYF. The CDR3 DNA is TGTGCCAGCAGCTTAGATTGGGGGACTAGCGGGGAGACCCAGTACTTC.

The chain couples TRBV23-1 to TRBJ2-2; 8 nucleotides line up with TRBD2. TRBV23-1 is labeled an ORF, and its function is uncertain. The ends lost 7 bases at V and 3 bases at J; junction bases unmatched: 22. The CDR3 sequence is 20 residues long. The CDR3 region has the DNA TGCGCCAGCACACCCCAGGTCTCCCCTTGCCTAGCGGGTTACACCGGGGAGCTGTTTTTT. This gives the protein CASTPQVSPCLAGYTGELFF.

This chain connects TRBV3-1 (or the pseudogene TRBV3-2) to TRBJ1-2; D gene ambiguous. The V end was cut by 3 bases, the J end by 7 bases, with 6 bases between. The CDR3 runs 11 residues. Germline V gene sequence: CDR1 LGHDT, CDR2 YNNKEL (reference sequence). CDR3 in amino acids: CASSQQVGYTF. CDR3 in DNA: TGTGCCAGCAGCCAGCAGGTTGGCTACACCTTC.

The chain links TRBV2 to TRBJ2-7; a possible D gene is TRBD1 (5 bases). From germline, CDR1 is SNHLY and CDR2 FYNNEI. Trimming left V 10 bases short and J 0 bases short, with 16 bases between. CDR3 length: 14 amino acids. CDR3 DNA: TGTGCCACCAAACAGGAATTCAGCTCCTACGAGCAGTACTTC. This sequence encodes CATKQEFSSYEQYF.

The CDR3 is CASSQGSGTGIGNSPLHF. CDR3 bases: TGTGCCAGCAGCCAAGGTTCTGGGACAGGGATCGGGAATTCACCCCTCCACTTT. The rearrangement links TRBV3-1 (or the pseudogene TRBV3-2) to TRBJ1-6; 9 bases fit TRBD1. The CDR3 covers 18 residues. V lost 1 base and J lost 7; bases outside the gene matches: 11. Germline lookup yields CDR1 LGHDT and CDR2 YNNKEL (reference sequence).

This chain links TRBV13 with TRBJ2-3, with 10 positions matching TRBD2. The V and J ends lost 3 bases and 3 bases, in that order; junction bases with no gene match: 9. CDR3 length equals 17 residues. Germline lookup yields CDR1 PRHDT and CDR2 FYEKMQ (reference sequence). CDR3 in amino acids: CASSLATAGGRTDTQYF. The DNA of the CDR3 is TGTGCCAGCAGCTTGGCCACAGCGGGGGGGCGGACAGATACGCAGTATTTT.

J is TRBJ1-2 and V is TRBV9; 7 bases are shared with TRBD1. CDR1 and CDR2 (germline): SGDLS, YYNGEE. Trimming cost V 0 bases and J 2 bases; bases outside gene matches: 19. CDR3 length equals 20 residues. CDR3 protein: CASSVGGQTPSGVLNYGYTF. CDR3 coding DNA: TGTGCCAGCAGCGTAGGGGGACAGACGCCCTCTGGGGTTCTCAACTATGGCTACACCTTC.